One TCR beta chain is described in this entry. This sample stems from a study of blood T cell repertoires in COVID-19. Across the whole study: Donors in the United States, Italy and Spain gave samples during acute or convalescent COVID-19.

The age range of participants was 18 to 89 years, with residence in roughly 25 US areas. Cohort placement rested on clinical history that participants reported themselves. Methods used by the authors: The assay estimated nucleated cells by amplifying reference gene primers. The protocol was immunoSEQ multiplex PCR, while the TCRdb copy is restricted to in-frame clones and leaves out a portion. V, J and clone size derive from that table, while D and trimming were established from the DNA sequence. This table has under 250,000 clones, approximately 81% appearing once. The CDR3 extends over 13 amino acids. The J segment lost 4 bases and the V segment lost 7 bases, leaving 3 bases of the junction unmatched.

The sequencing sample was made of PBMCs or T cells enriched from blood (not recorded which). The origin of this receptor is a woman aged 45-59 years with acute COVID-19. This chain connects TRBV12-3 or TRBV12-4 to TRBJ2-7, with 11 bases that match TRBD2. In DNA form, the CDR3 reads TGTGCCAGCAATCTAGCGGGAGGTTACGAGCAGTACTTC. It yields the protein CASNLAGGYEQYF.